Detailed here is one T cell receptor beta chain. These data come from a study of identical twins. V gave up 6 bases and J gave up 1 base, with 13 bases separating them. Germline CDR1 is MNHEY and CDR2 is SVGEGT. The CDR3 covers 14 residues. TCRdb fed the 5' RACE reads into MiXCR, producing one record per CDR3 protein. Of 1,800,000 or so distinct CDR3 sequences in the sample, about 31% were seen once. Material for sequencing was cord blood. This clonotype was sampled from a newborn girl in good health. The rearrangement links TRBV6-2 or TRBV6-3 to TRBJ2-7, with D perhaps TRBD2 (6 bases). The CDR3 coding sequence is TGTGCCAGCAGGGGGACTTTCCCGTCCTACGAGCAGTACTTC. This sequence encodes CASRGTFPSYEQYF.